The next 2 T cell receptor beta chains were all read from a single sample in a study of T cells in Graves' hyperthyroidism and ophthalmopathy. Using RNA transcripts as the source, TCR beta CDR3 regions were amplified. A set of HTBI primers served as the primers for a first-round RT-PCR of the TCR CDR3. MiXCR, run by TCRdb on the multiplex PCR reads, gives a single entry per CDR3 protein. Among about 400,000 distinct CDR3 sequences listed, 15% to 19% were seen once. The sample comprised blood. The receptors here all came from a young woman with Graves' hyperthyroidism that later progressed to Graves' ophthalmopathy.

Turning to this clonotype: A junction end diverges from the germline sequence, so it may reflect a read error. The chain has TRBV7-7 and TRBJ1-3; D may be TRBD1 (6 bases). CDR1 and CDR2 from the germline V gene are SSHAT and FNYEAQ (reference sequence). The CDR3 extends over 15 amino acids. The CDR3 protein is CASSLGTSSGNTIYF. CDR3 bases: TGTGCTAGCAGCTTAGGGACAAGCTCTGGAAACACCATATATTTT.

This clonotype showed up many times. The chain uses TRBV20-1 and TRBJ2-7, with D unclear. Trimming took 8 bases from V and 5 from J, leaving 10 bases between them. Germline CDR1 DFQATT, CDR2 SNEGSKA (reference sequence). The length of the CDR3 is 10 residues. The CDR3: CSSLHHEQYF. CDR3 DNA sequence: TGCAGTTCCTTACACCACGAGCAGTACTTC.